The rows below give T cell receptor beta chains drawn from one sample of a study of blood T cell repertoires in COVID-19. Clones were sequenced by immunoSEQ multiplex PCR, and TCRdb holds only the in-frame ones, with some missing. The data contain some 400,000 clones, more than 75% of them singletons. Sequenced material: peripheral blood. The receptor set was obtained from a woman aged 25 to 39 with COVID-19, enrolled during active disease. Each CDR3 is given with its conserved first and last residue. The D gene is left open where the match is weak. Clone size is not always given. Where it is, it says once, few, many or a class for expanded clones.

14,NA,TRBJ2-1,TRBV7-3,NA,TGTGCCAGCAGCCTCGGGACTCCCTACAATGAGCAGTTCTTC,CASSLGTPYNEQFF
14,NA,TRBJ2-7,TRBV15,NA,TGTGCCACCAGCAGAGAAGGAGGGGCCTACGAGCAGTACTTC,CATSREGGAYEQYF
14,NA,TRBJ1-2,TRBV25-1,NA,TGTGCCAGCAGTGAATTACAATCGAACTATGGCTACACCTTC,CASSELQSNYGYTF
19,NA,TRBJ2-2,TRBV7-9,NA,TGTGCCAGCAGCCCCGCCGGGGTGGTCTCTCTATTAAACACCGGGGAGCTGTTTTTT,CASSPAGVVSLLNTGELFF
13,NA,TRBJ1-3,TRBV29-1,many,TGCAGCGTTGCCTGGACAGAAGGAAACACCATATATTTT,CSVAWTEGNTIYF
14,TRBD2,TRBJ2-3,TRBV27,NA,TGTGCCAGCAGTTTAAAAGGGACTAGCGATACGCAGTATTTT,CASSLKGTSDTQYF
15,TRBD2,TRBJ2-7,TRBV9,NA,TGTGCCAGCAGCTCAGGGGGGACTAGCGGCTACGAGCAGTACTTC,CASSSGGTSGYEQYF
15,NA,TRBJ1-1,TRBV28,NA,TGTGCCAGCACCATAGGACAGAGATTAAACACTGAAGCTTTCTTT,CASTIGQRLNTEAFF
15,NA,TRBJ2-7,TRBV19,NA,TGTGCCAGTAGTGCTCGCGGGACTTACACCTACGAGCAGTACTTC,CASSARGTYTYEQYF
13,NA,TRBJ2-7,TRBV28,NA,TGTGCCAGCAGCGCGGGACCCAACTACGAGCAGTACTTC,CASSAGPNYEQYF
15,NA,TRBJ2-7,TRBV19,NA,TGTGCCAGTAGTCCGGTCGGGACATATCTCTACGAGCAGTACTTC,CASSPVGTYLYEQYF
14,TRBD1,TRBJ2-2,TRBV27,NA,TGTGCCAGCAGTTTCCTACAGGGGATCGGGGAGCTGTTTTTT,CASSFLQGIGELFF
15,TRBD1,TRBJ1-1,TRBV5-1,NA,TGCGCCAGCAGCTTAATGACAGGGGGAAACACTGAAGCTTTCTTT,CASSLMTGGNTEAFF
15,NA,TRBJ1-1,TRBV2,NA,TGTGCCAGCAGTCCTACAGGATCCCGAGAAGGTGAAGCTTTCTTT,CASSPTGSREGEAFF
16,NA,TRBJ2-2,TRBV15,NA,TGTGCCACCAGCAGTCGGCGGGACGTCGCCTCGGGGGAGCTGTTTTTT,CATSSRRDVASGELFF
15,TRBD2,TRBJ2-1,TRBV7-3,NA,TGTGCCAGCAGCAAACTAGCGGGGACCTACAATGAGCAGTTCTTC,CASSKLAGTYNEQFF
14,NA,TRBJ1-3,TRBV6-5,NA,TGTGCCAGCAGACGACAGATCTCTGGAAACACCATATATTTT,CASRRQISGNTIYF
16,TRBD2,TRBJ2-5,TRBV7-8,NA,TGTGCCAGCAGCCAAGGACTAGCGGGAGTTTTGGAGACCCAGTACTTC,CASSQGLAGVLETQYF
16,NA,TRBJ2-1,TRBV4-2,NA,TGTGCCAGCAGCCAAGCTACCGACATTTCCTACAATGAGCAGTTCTTC,CASSQATDISYNEQFF
12,NA,TRBJ1-3,TRBV5-1,NA,TGCGCCAGCAGCGAAGCCGGAAACACCATATATTTT,CASSEAGNTIYF
13,NA,TRBJ1-1,TRBV30,NA,TGTGCCTGGAGTGTGGGACATCTCGACGAAGCTTTCTTT,CAWSVGHLDEAFF
12,NA,TRBJ1-5,TRBV28,NA,TGTGCCAGCAGTTTACGAGATCAGCCCCAGCATTTT,CASSLRDQPQHF
16,NA,TRBJ2-3,TRBV7-9,NA,TGTGCCAGCAGCTCCAGGGCCGGACAAAACACAGATACGCAGTATTTT,CASSSRAGQNTDTQYF
13,NA,TRBJ1-5,TRBV7-2,NA,TGTGCCAGCAGCTTACACGGGGATCAGCCCCAGCATTTT,CASSLHGDQPQHF
17,TRBD2,TRBJ2-3,TRBV9,NA,TGTGCCAGCAGCGTAGGGGCTGGGACTAGCGTGATGGATACGCAGTATTTT,CASSVGAGTSVMDTQYF
13,NA,TRBJ2-7,TRBV18,NA,TGTGCCAGCTCAATGGCGGAATCCTACGAGCAGTACTTC,CASSMAESYEQYF